Presented here are 10 T cell receptor beta chains from one specimen sequenced in a study of neurological immune-mediated disorders. MiXCR, run by TCRdb on the 5' RACE reads, gives a single entry per CDR3 protein. The sample has roughly 50,000 distinct CDR3 sequences, roughly 12% seen once. Stated time point: longitudinal time-point 3. Sequencing input: PBMCs. The receptor source for this set is a male donor with HTLV-1-associated myelopathy (HAM/TSP).

This clonotype was seen repeatedly, ten times or more. J is TRBJ2-7 and V is TRBV5-1; 8 nucleotides align to TRBD1. This CDR3 is 16 amino acids long. J was trimmed by 2 bases and V by 4 bases; bases with no gene match: 11. Looked up from germline, CDR1 is SGHRS and CDR2 is YFSETQ. The CDR3 sequence: CASSRGPSTGAYEQYF. The CDR3, as DNA: TGCGCCAGCAGCCGTGGTCCTTCGACAGGGGCCTACGAGCAGTACTTC. Supplemented by reference TRBV5-1 and TRBJ2-7, the full variable domain reads KAGVTQTPRYLIKTRGQQVTLSCSPISGHRSVSWYQQTPGQGLQFLFEYFSETQRNKGNFPGRFSGRQFSNSRSEMNVSTLELGDSALYLCASSRGPSTGAYEQYFGPGTRLTVT.

This clonotype appeared a few times. The rearrangement uses TRBV3-1 and TRBJ2-3; 10 nucleotides agree with TRBD2. This CDR3 comprises 15 residues. CDR1 and CDR2 (germline): LGHDT, YNNKEL (reference sequence). With 1 base clipped from V and 3 bases from J, the junction kept 1 base outside the gene matches. In DNA, the CDR3 is TGTGCCAGCAGCCAAGGGACTAGCGGAACAGATACGCAGTATTTT. Encoded protein: CASSQGTSGTDTQYF.

The table lists this clonotype with many counts. The V gene is TRBV4-3, the J gene TRBJ1-5; D not resolved. Per the germline V gene, CDR1 is LGHNA and CDR2 is YSLEER. CDR3 length: 15 residues. V lost 3 bases and J 0 bases, leaving 9 bases between the germline ends. The CDR3 is CASSQDSSSNQPQHF. The CDR3 bases are TGCGCCAGCAGCCAGGACTCAAGTAGCAATCAGCCCCAGCATTTT.

The sample holds many counts of this clonotype. The genes are TRBV24-1 and TRBJ2-1; the match to TRBD2 covers 8 bases. Germline assignment: CDR1 KGHDR and CDR2 SFDVKD. The CDR3 has 18 amino acids. The junction had 17 bases not matched to a gene; V was cut back by 7 bases and J by 4 bases. The CDR3 sequence: CATRPQGTLGGGYNEQFF. CDR3 nucleotides: TGTGCCACCAGGCCGCAGGGTACCCTTGGCGGGGGGTACAATGAGCAGTTCTTC.

This clonotype was counted ten times or more. The chain couples TRBV7-9 to TRBJ2-5; D is perhaps TRBD1 (5 bases). The CDR3 extends over 10 amino acids. Germline CDR1 and CDR2: SEHNR and FQNEAQ (reference sequence). Trimming took 8 bases from V and 5 from J, leaving 6 bases between them. This CDR3 reads CASSGETQYF. Written as DNA, the CDR3 is TGTGCCAGCTCAGGGGAGACCCAGTACTTC.

Many counts were recorded for this clonotype. The chain combines TRBV5-1 with TRBJ2-3; no clear D. Germline V lookup: CDR1 SGHRS, CDR2 YFSETQ. V was pared by 3 bases and J by 2 bases, with 13 bases between. CDR3 size: 15 residues. CDR3 DNA: TGCGCCAGCAGCTCCTCGACGTGGTCCACAGATACGCAGTATTTT. It specifies CASSSSTWSTDTQYF.

This clonotype was counted ten times or more. The chain employs TRBV5-6 and TRBJ1-1; D not resolved. The V end lost 7 bases, the J end lost 0 bases, and 19 bases lay between the germline ends. Germline values: CDR1 SGHDT, CDR2 YYEEEE. This CDR3 has 16 amino acids. The CDR3 DNA reads TGTGCCAGCCGCAGGCGAGCAGGAACGCTGAACACTGAAGCTTTCTTT. Residues: CASRRRAGTLNTEAFF.

The chain has TRBV12-3 or TRBV12-4 and TRBJ2-7; D possibly uses TRBD1 or TRBD2 (6 bases each). CDR3 size: 14 residues. Trimming shortened V by 7 bases and J by 2 bases, and 15 bases separated the two germline ends. The CDR3 reads CASTLRGVAYEQYF. The CDR3 DNA sequence: TGTGCCAGCACCCTGAGGGGGGTCGCCTACGAGCAGTACTTC.

The table lists this clonotype with many counts. The CDR3 is CASSQVSHEQYF. In nucleotides, the CDR3 is TGTGCCAGCAGCCAAGTTTCCCACGAGCAGTACTTC. The V call is TRBV3-1, the J call TRBJ2-7; no firm D call. The V gene's germline CDR1 is LGHDT and CDR2 YNNKEL (reference sequence). This CDR3 region has 12 residues. Trimming shortened V by 1 base and J by 5 bases, and 6 bases separated the two germline ends.

This clonotype was counted ten times or more. The chain links TRBV6-2 or TRBV6-3 to TRBJ1-2; no reliable D call. The CDR3 runs 16 residues. Germline CDR1 reads MNHEY; CDR2 reads SVGEGT. Trimming left V 2 bases short and J 3 bases short, with 16 bases between. CDR3 sequence (DNA): TGTGCCAGCAGTTACAGTAATCCACCAGAATACTATGGCTACACCTTC. Amino acids: CASSYSNPPEYYGYTF.